The clone carrying this T cell receptor beta chain appeared a few times. Germline trimming cut 8 bases from V and 8 bases from J; bases unmatched to any gene: 13. The CDR3 runs to 14 residues. Per germline, CDR1 MNHEY and CDR2 SMNVEV (reference sequence). The sorted-subset replicate PCRs were given 200 ng DNA, which is approximately 30,000 T cell genomes. The method was immunoSEQ multiplex PCR; TCRdb's version includes in-frame clones alone and lacks a portion of them. The sample contains about 110,000 clones, around 68% of which appear only once. This specimen comes from a study of shared clonotypes between healthy human individuals.

This chain joins TRBV27 and TRBJ2-7; 9 bases fit TRBD2. The origin of this receptor is a woman aged 25-40 years in good health. The sample consisted of memory CD8+ T cells sorted from blood. Subset: CD45RO+ cells pooled with CCR7-negative TemRA cells. The CDR3 sequence is CASRMGREGPQQYF. The CDR3 DNA follows: TGTGCCAGCCGCATGGGGCGGGAGGGCCCCCAGCAGTACTTC.